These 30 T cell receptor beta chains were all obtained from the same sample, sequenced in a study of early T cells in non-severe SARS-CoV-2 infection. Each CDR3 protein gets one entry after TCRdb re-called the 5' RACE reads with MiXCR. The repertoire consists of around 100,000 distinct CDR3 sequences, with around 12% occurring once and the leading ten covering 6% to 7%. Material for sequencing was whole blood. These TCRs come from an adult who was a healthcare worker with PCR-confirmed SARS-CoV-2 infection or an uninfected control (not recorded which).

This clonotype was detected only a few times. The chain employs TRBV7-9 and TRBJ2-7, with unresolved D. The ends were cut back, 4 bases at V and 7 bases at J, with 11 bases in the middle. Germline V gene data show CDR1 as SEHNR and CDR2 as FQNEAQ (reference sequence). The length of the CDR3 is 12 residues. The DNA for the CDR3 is TGTGCCAGCAGCTCCATAGTTGAGGAGCAGTACTTC. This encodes CASSSIVEEQYF.

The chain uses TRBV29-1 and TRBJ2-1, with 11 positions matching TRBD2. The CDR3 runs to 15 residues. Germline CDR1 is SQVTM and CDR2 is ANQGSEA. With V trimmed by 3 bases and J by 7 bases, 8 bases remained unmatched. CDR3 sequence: CSVEEVAGGMNEQFF. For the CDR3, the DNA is TGCAGCGTTGAGGAAGTAGCGGGAGGGATGAATGAGCAGTTCTTC.

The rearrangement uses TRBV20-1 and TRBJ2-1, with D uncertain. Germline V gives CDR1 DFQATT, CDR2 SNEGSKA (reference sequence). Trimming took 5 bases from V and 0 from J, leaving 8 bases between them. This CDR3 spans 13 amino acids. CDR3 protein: CSAQYSSYNEQFF. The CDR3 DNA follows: TGCAGTGCTCAGTACAGCTCCTACAATGAGCAGTTCTTC.

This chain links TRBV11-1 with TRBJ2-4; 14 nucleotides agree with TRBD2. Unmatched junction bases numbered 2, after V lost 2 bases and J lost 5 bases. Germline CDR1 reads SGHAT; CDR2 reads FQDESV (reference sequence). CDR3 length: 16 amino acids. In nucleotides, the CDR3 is TGTGCCAGCAGCTTAAGGACTAGCGGGAGGCAAAACATTCAGTACTTC. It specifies CASSLRTSGRQNIQYF.

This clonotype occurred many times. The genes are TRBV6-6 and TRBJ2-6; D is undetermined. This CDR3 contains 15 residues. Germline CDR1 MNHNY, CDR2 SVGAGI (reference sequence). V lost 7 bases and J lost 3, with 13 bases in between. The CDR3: CASKFNKDGANVLTF. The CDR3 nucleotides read TGTGCCAGCAAGTTTAATAAGGATGGGGCCAACGTCCTGACTTTC.

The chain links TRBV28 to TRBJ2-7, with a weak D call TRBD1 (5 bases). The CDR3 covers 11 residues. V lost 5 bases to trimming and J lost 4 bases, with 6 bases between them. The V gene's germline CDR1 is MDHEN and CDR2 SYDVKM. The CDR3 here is CASSRQYEQYF. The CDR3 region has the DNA TGTGCCAGCAGTCGACAGTACGAGCAGTACTTC.

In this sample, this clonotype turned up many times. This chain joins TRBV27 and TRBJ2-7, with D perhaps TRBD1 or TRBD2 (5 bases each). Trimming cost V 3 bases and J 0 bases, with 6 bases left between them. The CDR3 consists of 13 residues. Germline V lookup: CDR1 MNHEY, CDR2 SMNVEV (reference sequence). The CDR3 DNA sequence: TGTGCCAGCAGTTTGGGGACCTCCTACGAGCAGTACTTC. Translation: CASSLGTSYEQYF.

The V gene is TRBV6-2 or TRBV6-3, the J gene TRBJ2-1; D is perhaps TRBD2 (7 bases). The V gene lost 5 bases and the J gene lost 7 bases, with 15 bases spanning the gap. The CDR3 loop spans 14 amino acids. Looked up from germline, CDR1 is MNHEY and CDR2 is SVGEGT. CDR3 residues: CASSRRGGSNEQFF. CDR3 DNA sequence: TGTGCCAGCAGTCGCAGGGGCGGGAGTAATGAGCAGTTCTTC.

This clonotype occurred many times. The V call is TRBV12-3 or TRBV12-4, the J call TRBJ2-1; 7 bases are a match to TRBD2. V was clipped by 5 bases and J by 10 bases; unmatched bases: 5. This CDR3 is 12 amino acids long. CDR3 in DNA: TGTGCCAGCAGTCCGACTAGCCCGGAGCAGTTCTTC. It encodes CASSPTSPEQFF.

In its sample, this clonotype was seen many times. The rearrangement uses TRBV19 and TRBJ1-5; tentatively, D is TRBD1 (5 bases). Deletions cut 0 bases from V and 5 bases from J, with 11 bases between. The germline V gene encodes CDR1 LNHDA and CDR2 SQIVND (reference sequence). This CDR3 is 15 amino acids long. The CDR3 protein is CASSIDSQAYQPQHF. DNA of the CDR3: TGTGCCAGTAGTATAGATTCACAGGCCTATCAGCCCCAGCATTTT. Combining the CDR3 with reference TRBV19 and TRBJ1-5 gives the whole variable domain DGGITQSPKYLFRKEGQNVTLSCEQNLNHDAMYWYRQDPGQGLRLIYYSQIVNDFQKGDIAEGYSVSREKKESFPLTVTSAQKNPTAFYLCASSIDSQAYQPQHFGDGTRLSIL.

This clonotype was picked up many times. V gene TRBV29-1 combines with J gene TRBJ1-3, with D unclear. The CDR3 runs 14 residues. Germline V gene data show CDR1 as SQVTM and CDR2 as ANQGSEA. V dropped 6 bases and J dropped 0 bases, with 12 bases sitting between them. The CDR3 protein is CSVGSRGSGNTIYF. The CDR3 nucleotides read TGCAGCGTGGGATCCAGAGGCTCTGGAAACACCATATATTTT.

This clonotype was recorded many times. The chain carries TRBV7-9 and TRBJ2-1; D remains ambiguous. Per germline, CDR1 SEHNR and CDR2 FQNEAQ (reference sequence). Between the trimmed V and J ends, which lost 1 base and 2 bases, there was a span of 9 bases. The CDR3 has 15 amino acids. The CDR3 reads CASSLGHLAYNEQFF. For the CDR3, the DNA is TGTGCCAGCAGCTTAGGCCACCTGGCCTACAATGAGCAGTTCTTC.

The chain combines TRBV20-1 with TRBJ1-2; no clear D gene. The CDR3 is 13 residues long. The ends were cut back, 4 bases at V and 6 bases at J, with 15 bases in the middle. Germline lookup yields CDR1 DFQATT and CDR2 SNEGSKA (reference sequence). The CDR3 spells CSAMPAENHGYTF. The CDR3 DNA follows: TGCAGTGCTATGCCAGCGGAAAACCATGGCTACACCTTC.

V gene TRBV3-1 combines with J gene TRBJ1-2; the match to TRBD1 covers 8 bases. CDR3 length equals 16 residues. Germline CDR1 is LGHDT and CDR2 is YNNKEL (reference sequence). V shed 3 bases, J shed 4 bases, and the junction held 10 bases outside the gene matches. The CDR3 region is CASSHLKGQDFYGYTF. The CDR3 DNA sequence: TGTGCCAGCAGCCATCTAAAGGGACAGGACTTCTATGGCTACACCTTC.

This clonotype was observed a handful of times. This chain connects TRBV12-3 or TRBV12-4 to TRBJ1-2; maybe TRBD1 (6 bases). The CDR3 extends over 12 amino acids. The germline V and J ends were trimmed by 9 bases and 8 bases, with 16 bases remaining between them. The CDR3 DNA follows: TGTGCCAGTGCAGGGGATGGGCAAGGCTACACCTTC. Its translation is CASAGDGQGYTF.

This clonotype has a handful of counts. This CDR3 reads CASSQGQKETQYF. The DNA of the CDR3 is TGCGCCAGCAGCCAAGGTCAGAAAGAGACCCAGTACTTC. The rearrangement joins TRBV4-1 to TRBJ2-5, with D uncertain. Germline loops: CDR1 MGHRA, CDR2 YSYEKL. Trimming left V 1 base short and J 3 bases short, with 6 bases between. The CDR3 is 13 residues long.

The DNA for the CDR3 is TGTGCCAGCAGCTTAGTATGGGAGACTGAAGCTTTCTTT. This translates into CASSLVWETEAFF. This sequence joins TRBV11-2 and TRBJ1-1; no reliable D call. Germline assignment: CDR1 SGHAT and CDR2 FQNNGV. Trimming stripped 1 base from V and 5 bases from J, with 8 bases between. The CDR3 has 13 residues.

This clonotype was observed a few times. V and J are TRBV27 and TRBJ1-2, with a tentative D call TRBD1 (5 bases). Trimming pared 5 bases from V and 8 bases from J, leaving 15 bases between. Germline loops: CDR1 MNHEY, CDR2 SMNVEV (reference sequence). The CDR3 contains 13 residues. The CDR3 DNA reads TGTGCCAGCAGTCCAACAGGAAATTGGGGCTACACCTTC. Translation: CASSPTGNWGYTF.

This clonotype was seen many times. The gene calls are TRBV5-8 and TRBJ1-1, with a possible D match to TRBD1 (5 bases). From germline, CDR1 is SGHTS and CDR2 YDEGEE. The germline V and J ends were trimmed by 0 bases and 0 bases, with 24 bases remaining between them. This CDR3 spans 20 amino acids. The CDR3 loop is CASSLVGVLHENSMNTEAFF. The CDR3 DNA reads TGTGCCAGCAGCTTGGTGGGGGTTCTCCACGAAAATTCCATGAACACTGAAGCTTTCTTT.

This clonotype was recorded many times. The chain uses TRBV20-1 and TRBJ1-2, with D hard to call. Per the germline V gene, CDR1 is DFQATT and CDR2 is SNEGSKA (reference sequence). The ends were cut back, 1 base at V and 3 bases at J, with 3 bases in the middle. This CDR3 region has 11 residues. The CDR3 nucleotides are TGCAGTGCTAGAGCCTACTATGGCTACACCTTC. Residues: CSARAYYGYTF.

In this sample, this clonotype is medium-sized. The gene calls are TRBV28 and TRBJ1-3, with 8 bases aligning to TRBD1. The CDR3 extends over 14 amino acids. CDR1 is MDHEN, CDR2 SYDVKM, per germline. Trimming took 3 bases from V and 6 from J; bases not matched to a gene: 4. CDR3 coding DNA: TGTGCCAGCAGTTTCCACAGGGGGGCAAACACCATATATTTT. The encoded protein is CASSFHRGANTIYF.

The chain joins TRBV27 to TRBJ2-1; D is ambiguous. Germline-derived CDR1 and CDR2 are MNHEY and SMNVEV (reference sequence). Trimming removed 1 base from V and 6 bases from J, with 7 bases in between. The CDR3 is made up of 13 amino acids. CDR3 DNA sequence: TGTGCCAGCAGTTTATATGTAACCAATGAGCAGTTCTTC. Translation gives CASSLYVTNEQFF.

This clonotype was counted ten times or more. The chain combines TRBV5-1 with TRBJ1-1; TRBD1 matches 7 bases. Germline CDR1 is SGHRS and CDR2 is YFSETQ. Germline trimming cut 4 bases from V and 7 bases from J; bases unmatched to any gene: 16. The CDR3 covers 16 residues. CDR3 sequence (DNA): TGCGCCAGCAGCGAAAGGGGGCTGCAGGGCGCAAATGAAGCTTTCTTT. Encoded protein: CASSERGLQGANEAFF.

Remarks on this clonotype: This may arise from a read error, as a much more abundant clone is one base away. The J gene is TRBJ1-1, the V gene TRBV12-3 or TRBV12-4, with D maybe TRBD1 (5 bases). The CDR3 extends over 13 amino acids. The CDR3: CASSLRAGTGAFF. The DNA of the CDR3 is TGTGCCAGCAGTTTAAGGGCGGGGACTGGAGCTTTCTTT.

CDR3 loop: CATSPGTSGRLDEQYF. DNA of the CDR3: TGTGCCACCAGCCCCGGGACTAGCGGGAGGCTCGACGAGCAGTACTTC. V usage is TRBV15 and J usage is TRBJ2-7, with 15 bases that match TRBD2. This CDR3 contains 16 residues. Trimming removed 5 bases from V and 5 bases from J; junction bases left unmatched: 7. The germline CDR1 and CDR2 sequences are LNHNV and YYDKDF (reference sequence).

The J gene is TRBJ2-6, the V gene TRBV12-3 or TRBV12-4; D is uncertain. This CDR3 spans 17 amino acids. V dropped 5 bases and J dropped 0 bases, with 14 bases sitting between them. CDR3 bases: TGTGCCAGCAGTCGTACCGTCTGGGTCTCTGGGGCCAACGTCCTGACTTTC. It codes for CASSRTVWVSGANVLTF.

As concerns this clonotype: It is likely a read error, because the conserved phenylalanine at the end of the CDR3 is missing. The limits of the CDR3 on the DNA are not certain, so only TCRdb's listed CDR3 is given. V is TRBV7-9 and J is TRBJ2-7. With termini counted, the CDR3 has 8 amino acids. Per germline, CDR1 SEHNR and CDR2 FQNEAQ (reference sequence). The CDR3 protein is CASSSQLD.

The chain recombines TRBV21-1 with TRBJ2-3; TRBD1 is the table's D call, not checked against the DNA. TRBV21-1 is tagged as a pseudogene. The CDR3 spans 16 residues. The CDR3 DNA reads TGTGCCAGCAGCAAAGGGCGCGAGAATTACGCAGATACGCAGTATTTT. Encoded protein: CASSKGRENYADTQYF.

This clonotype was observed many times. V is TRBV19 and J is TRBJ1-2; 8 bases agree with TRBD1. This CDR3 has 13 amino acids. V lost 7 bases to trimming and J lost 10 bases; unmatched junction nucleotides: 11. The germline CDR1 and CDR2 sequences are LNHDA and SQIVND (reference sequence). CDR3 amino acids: CASTGRQGWDYTF. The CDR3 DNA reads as TGTGCCAGTACCGGAAGACAGGGGTGGGACTACACCTTC. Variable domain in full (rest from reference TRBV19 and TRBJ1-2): DGGITQSPKYLFRKEGQNVTLSCEQNLNHDAMYWYRQDPGQGLRLIYYSQIVNDFQKGDIAEGYSVSREKKESFPLTVTSAQKNPTAFYLCASTGRQGWDYTFGSGTRLTVV.

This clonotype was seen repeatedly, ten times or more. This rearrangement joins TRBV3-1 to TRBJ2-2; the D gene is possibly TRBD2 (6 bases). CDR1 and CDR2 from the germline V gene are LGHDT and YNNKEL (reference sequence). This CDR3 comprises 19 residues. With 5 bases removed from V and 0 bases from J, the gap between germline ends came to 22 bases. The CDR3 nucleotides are TGTGCCAGCAGCTCACAAGTAACCCTTAGCGGACCGAACACCGGGGAGCTGTTTTTT. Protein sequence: CASSSQVTLSGPNTGELFF.